The rows below give T cell receptor beta chains drawn from one sample of a study of OX40 agonist ivuxolimab in advanced cancers. The assay was immunoSEQ multiplex PCR, and TCRdb's table has in-frame clones only and misses some. Of fewer than 35,000 clones in the sample, around nine tenths were seen once. This specimen was CD4+ or CD8+ T cells sorted from blood, taken in a trial of the OX40 agonist ivuxolimab. These receptors were obtained from an adult with an advanced solid tumor such as melanoma, head and neck, liver or kidney cancer. CDR3s include the opening cysteine and the closing phenylalanine or tryptophan. Fields, in order: V gene, J gene, D gene, clone size, CDR3 DNA, CDR3 protein. A D gene is named only where the DNA matches it firmly. Clone size is not always given. Where it is, it says once, few, many or a class for expanded clones.

TRBV5-6	TRBJ1-4	.	few	TGTGCCAGCAGCACCGTGGGGATCAATGAAAAACTGTTTTTT	CASSTVGINEKLFF
TRBV29-1	TRBJ2-1	.	.	TGCAGCGTACGATGGGGCAATGAGCAGTTCTTC	CSVRWGNEQFF
TRBV27	TRBJ2-2	.	.	TGTGCCAGCGGACTGGTTACCGGGGAGCTGTTTTTT	CASGLVTGELFF
TRBV9	TRBJ2-7	.	.	TGTGCCAGCAGCCAGGGAACGGACTACTCCTACGAGCAGTACTTC	CASSQGTDYSYEQYF
TRBV10-3	TRBJ2-7	.	.	TGTGCCATCAGTGAGGGGCAGGGCTACGAGCAGTACTTC	CAISEGQGYEQYF
TRBV15	TRBJ2-7	TRBD1	.	TGTGCCACCAGCAGAGATCAGGGACAGGGGGCCGGGCAGTACTTC	CATSRDQGQGAGQYF
TRBV6-5	TRBJ2-1	TRBD1	.	TGTGCCAGCAGTTATCTGGACAGGGCGGCCAATGAGCAGTTCTTC	CASSYLDRAANEQFF
TRBV27	TRBJ2-3	TRBD2	.	TGTGCCAGCAGTTTCAGCGGGGGGATCTACACAGATACGCAGTATTTT	CASSFSGGIYTDTQYF
TRBV5-6	TRBJ2-7	.	.	TGTGCCAGCAGGACCTGGGGAGGGGACACCTACGAGCAGTACTTC	CASRTWGGDTYEQYF
TRBV5-6	TRBJ2-1	.	.	TGTGCCAGCAGCTTGGGAGGGAATGAGCAGTTCTTC	CASSLGGNEQFF
TRBV19	TRBJ1-1	.	.	TGTGCCAGTAAAAAAGGAGGGGTGATGGATGAAGCTTTCTTT	CASKKGGVMDEAFF
TRBV2	TRBJ2-3	.	.	TGTGCCAGCAGATGGCTCCTCGGGGGCACAGATACGCAGTATTTT	CASRWLLGGTDTQYF
TRBV4-1	TRBJ2-1	TRBD1	few	TGCGCCAGCAGCCAAGAAGGGGGCCTCAATGAGCAGTTCTTC	CASSQEGGLNEQFF
TRBV5-6	TRBJ2-7	.	few	TGTGCCAGCAGCGAGCCGGGACGGGAATACGAGCAGTACTTC	CASSEPGREYEQYF
TRBV4-1	TRBJ1-3	TRBD1	.	TGCGCCAGCAGCCGAGTTGCGGGACAGCTTAACTCTGGAAACACCATATATTTT	CASSRVAGQLNSGNTIYF
TRBV7-8	TRBJ2-5	TRBD1	.	TGTGCCAGCAGCCCCCCGACAGGGAAAGAGACCCAGTACTTC	CASSPPTGKETQYF
TRBV28	TRBJ2-7	TRBD2	.	TGTGCCAGCAGTATCCGGACTAGCGCCACCTACGAGCAGTACTTC	CASSIRTSATYEQYF
TRBV7-2	TRBJ2-1	.	.	TGTGCCACCGATACTTACAATGAGCAGTTCTTC	CATDTYNEQFF
TRBV7-9	TRBJ2-1	.	.	TGTGCCAGCAGCTCTCCCGTGGGGGGGGGCGATGAGCAGTTCTTC	CASSSPVGGGDEQFF
TRBV1	TRBJ2-7	.	few	TGCACCAGCAGCCACCCGGGATCGACCATCGAGCAGTACTTC	CTSSHPGSTIEQYF
TRBV2	TRBJ2-7	.	.	TGTGCCAGCCGAGGTCTCTCGTTCTACGAGCAGTACTTC	CASRGLSFYEQYF
TRBV12-5	TRBJ2-1	.	.	TGTGCTAGTGCTTCTCCGGACAGTCCCACCTACAATGAGCAGTTCTTC	CASASPDSPTYNEQFF
TRBV2	TRBJ2-1	TRBD2	.	TGTGCCAGCATTCCTACTAGCGGGATAATGTACAATGAGCAGTTCTTC	CASIPTSGIMYNEQFF
TRBV7-7	TRBJ1-1	.	.	TGTGCTAGCAGCTTAGACCAACGGCATGAAGCTTTCTTT	CASSLDQRHEAFF
TRBV2	TRBJ2-1	TRBD1	.	TGTGCCAGCAGCGAAGGACAGGGGGCCTACAATGAGCAGTTCTTC	CASSEGQGAYNEQFF
TRBV25-1	TRBJ2-3	.	.	TGTGCCAGCAGTGAATGGGGGGACGGCACAGATACGCAGTATTTT	CASSEWGDGTDTQYF
TRBV27	TRBJ2-7	.	.	TGTGCCAGCAGTCCAAGCGCCACCTCCTACGAGCAGTACTTC	CASSPSATSYEQYF
TRBV11-2	TRBJ2-1	TRBD2	.	TGTGCCAGCAGCTTGGAAGTAGCGGGGGGGCCTGGCAATGAGCAGTTCTTC	CASSLEVAGGPGNEQFF
TRBV18	TRBJ1-4	.	.	TGTGCCAGCTCAAATATTACAGGAGCAACTAATGAAAAACTGTTTTTT	CASSNITGATNEKLFF
TRBV11-2	TRBJ2-7	.	.	TGTGCCAGCAGCTTAGCGCTAGCCTACGAGCAGTACTTC	CASSLALAYEQYF
TRBV11-2	TRBJ2-3	TRBD1	.	TGTGCCAGCAGGACTACCACAGGGGAGATAGATACGCAGTATTTT	CASRTTTGEIDTQYF
TRBV19	TRBJ1-2	.	.	TGTGCCAGTAGTATATTTCCAGGCTCGGGCTATGGCTACACCTTC	CASSIFPGSGYGYTF
TRBV12-5	TRBJ1-5	.	.	TGTGCTAGTGGCTCCCCCCGGGGACAGCCCCAGCATTTT	CASGSPRGQPQHF
TRBV28	TRBJ2-1	.	.	TGTGCCACCCACCGGGACGATCGCACCAATGAGCAGTTCTTC	CATHRDDRTNEQFF
TRBV2	TRBJ1-2	.	few	TGTGCCAGCAGTGAAGCGCAATGGGGCCATGGCTACACCTTC	CASSEAQWGHGYTF
TRBV9	TRBJ1-5	.	.	TGTGCCAGCAGCGAACACGGAGGCAATCAGCCCCAGCATTTT	CASSEHGGNQPQHF
TRBV7-9	TRBJ1-1	.	.	TGTGCCAGCCTCCCTATTGAAGGGCCCGCCTACACTGAAGCTTTCTTT	CASLPIEGPAYTEAFF